This paragraph reports one TCR beta chain. TCRdb keeps only in-frame clones here, not all; method: immunoSEQ multiplex PCR. Seen here are around 260,000 clones, approximately 92% observed once, and the top ten hold roughly 1.1%. The data derive from a study of blood T cell repertoires in COVID-19. V was clipped by 0 bases and J by 8 bases, with 16 bases between them. Germline CDR1 reads MNHEY; CDR2 reads SVGAGI. The CDR3 length is 16 residues. Cohorts were based on clinical histories the participants reported. Recovery meant two consecutive negative NP/OP PCR tests, professional clearance, or resolved symptoms.

The TCR comes from a woman aged 30 to 39 who had recovered from COVID-19. This chain connects TRBV6-5 to TRBJ2-2; D is ambiguous. Sample: PBMCs or T cells enriched from blood (not recorded which). CDR3 nucleotides: TGTGCCAGCAGTTACTCGATTATACCCGGGTCAGGGGAGCTGTTTTTT. It yields the protein CASSYSIIPGSGELFF.